Each of the 11 T cell receptor beta chains below was sequenced from the same sample in a study of T cells in Graves' hyperthyroidism and ophthalmopathy. Authors of the study amplified TCR beta CDR3 regions from RNA transcripts. First-round RT-PCR with HTBI primers amplified the TCR CDR3 region. TCRdb fed the multiplex PCR reads into MiXCR, producing one record per CDR3 protein. The sample consists of 620,000 or so distinct CDR3 sequences, about 14% of them appearing once. Sequenced input: blood. These receptors all stem from a woman aged 45-65 years with Graves' ophthalmopathy.

This clonotype was detected a few times. This chain connects TRBV10-2 to TRBJ1-1; D unclear. The CDR3 is 12 residues long. Per the germline V gene, CDR1 is WSHSY and CDR2 is SAAADI. Trimming stripped 4 bases from V and 6 bases from J, with 9 bases between. CDR3 protein: CASSVSGSEAFF. CDR3 bases: TGCGCCAGCAGTGTATCCGGGTCTGAAGCTTTCTTT.

This clonotype was counted only a few times. The rearrangement links TRBV27 to TRBJ2-7, with 8 bases matching TRBD2. The CDR3 is 16 residues long. The ends lost 6 bases at V and 3 bases at J; junction bases unmatched: 13. The germline V gene has CDR1 MNHEY and CDR2 SMNVEV (reference sequence). This CDR3 reads CASRRRSQRESYEQYF. CDR3 bases: TGTGCCAGCAGACGCAGATCCCAGCGGGAGAGCTACGAGCAGTACTTC.

This clonotype occurred many times. V usage is TRBV5-5 and J usage is TRBJ2-1, with a possible D match to TRBD1 (6 bases). The ends were cut back, 1 base at V and 0 bases at J, with 11 bases in the middle. The CDR3 loop spans 16 amino acids. The germline V gene has CDR1 SGHKS and CDR2 YYEKEE (reference sequence). The CDR3 reads CASSLLRDTSYNEQFF. The CDR3 DNA sequence: TGTGCCAGCAGCTTGCTTCGGGACACCTCCTACAATGAGCAGTTCTTC.

A few counts support this clonotype. The rearrangement links TRBV11-1 to TRBJ2-2, with D perhaps matching TRBD1 (6 bases). The CDR3 runs to 14 residues. V lost 7 bases and J lost 5, with 14 bases in between. Germline CDR1 and CDR2: SGHAT and FQDESV (reference sequence). CDR3 bases: TGTGCCAGCACCGCCCACAGGGATACCGGGGAGCTGTTTTTT. This sequence encodes CASTAHRDTGELFF.

In regard to this clonotype: In this CDR3 the conserved last residue, phenylalanine or tryptophan, is missing, so a read error is likely. No DNA is shown, since the ends of the CDR3 on it are uncertain; the CDR3 is the one TCRdb lists. The J gene is TRBJ2-7, the V gene TRBV28; the table's D call, TRBD1, was not checked against the DNA. The germline gives CDR1 MDHEN, CDR2 SYDVKM. The CDR3 region is 12 residues in length, termini included. This CDR3 reads CASSTGTGDLRA.

This rearrangement joins TRBV12-3 or TRBV12-4 to TRBJ2-1; 7 nucleotides agree with TRBD2. V trimming: 8 bases; J trimming: 4 bases; junction bases outside the gene matches: 8. The CDR3 length is 14 residues. CDR3: CASSPGLFYNEQFF. In nucleotides, the CDR3 is TGTGCCAGCTCTCCGGGACTATTTTACAATGAGCAGTTCTTC.

Many counts were recorded for this clonotype. This chain joins TRBV20-1 and TRBJ2-3; TRBD1 might be the D (6 bases). There are 14 residues in the CDR3. Looked up from germline, CDR1 is DFQATT and CDR2 is SNEGSKA (reference sequence). V lost 6 bases to trimming and J lost 2 bases, with 15 bases between them. The DNA for the CDR3 is TGCAGTGCGACGGGACATTACCTCACAGATACGCAGTATTTT. Translated, it gives CSATGHYLTDTQYF.

Ten or more counts support this clonotype. V gene TRBV12-3 or TRBV12-4 combines with J gene TRBJ2-7; 8 positions match TRBD2. This CDR3 spans 15 amino acids. The junction had 6 bases not matched to a gene; V was cut back by 3 bases and J by 2 bases. CDR3 nucleotides: TGTGCCAGCAGTTTGGCTAGCGGGCAAACCTACGAGCAGTACTTC. Protein sequence: CASSLASGQTYEQYF.

The table lists this clonotype with a few counts. This chain connects TRBV7-9 to TRBJ2-1, with D perhaps matching TRBD1 or TRBD2 (5 bases each). CDR3 length: 14 residues. The germline V gene encodes CDR1 SEHNR and CDR2 FQNEAQ (reference sequence). The V end lost 2 bases, the J end lost 14 bases, and 19 bases lay between the germline ends. The CDR3 loop reads CASSLTPRDQAEFF. The DNA of the CDR3 is TGTGCCAGCAGCTTAACCCCCCGGGACCAAGCGGAGTTCTTC.

This clonotype was counted at least ten times. The chain carries TRBV12-3 or TRBV12-4 and TRBJ2-5; 9 bases agree with TRBD1. V dropped 5 bases and J dropped 3; count of bases not matched to a gene: 7. The CDR3 has 15 residues. The CDR3 DNA sequence: TGTGCCAGCAGTGGACAGGGGATCGCGGAAGAGACCCAGTACTTC. Amino acid sequence: CASSGQGIAEETQYF.

This clonotype occurred many times. The V call is TRBV28, the J call TRBJ2-7; 7 bases map to TRBD2. The CDR3 extends over 13 amino acids. Germline V gene sequence: CDR1 MDHEN, CDR2 SYDVKM. The J segment lost 7 bases and the V segment lost 3 bases, leaving 6 bases of the junction unmatched. CDR3 sequence reads: CASSFFQRDEQYF. In DNA, the CDR3 is TGTGCCAGCAGTTTTTTCCAGCGGGATGAGCAGTACTTC.